These 23 T cell receptor beta chains came from one sample sequenced in a study of blood T cell repertoires in COVID-19. Repertoires were generated with immunoSEQ multiplex PCR, while TCRdb's copy carries only in-frame clones and drops some. The sample has 250,000 to 350,000 clones; 87% are singletons. The sample was peripheral blood. The receptors stem from a woman between 50 and 59 years old who had recovered from COVID-19.

This clone was detected only a few times. This chain uses TRBV9 with TRBJ2-1, with D perhaps TRBD2 (6 bases). There are 15 residues in the CDR3. The germline gives CDR1 SGDLS, CDR2 YYNGEE. Trimming removed 4 bases at V and 6 bases at J, with 17 bases between. This CDR3 is CASSRLSGTPNEQFF. The CDR3 coding sequence is TGTGCCAGCAGCCGCCTCTCCGGGACTCCCAATGAGCAGTTCTTC.

V usage is TRBV28 and J usage is TRBJ2-7; TRBD2 aligns across 11 bases. J was trimmed by 5 bases and V by 4 bases; bases with no gene match: 7. The germline V gene has CDR1 MDHEN and CDR2 SYDVKM. The CDR3 covers 15 residues. This CDR3 is CASSSTSGRPHEQYF. The DNA for the CDR3 is TGTGCCAGCAGTTCTACTAGCGGGAGACCCCACGAGCAGTACTTC.

This clone was observed a single time. The rearrangement links TRBV5-6 to TRBJ2-1, with TRBD2 matching over 10 bases. Germline trimming cut 5 bases from V and 6 bases from J; bases unmatched to any gene: 8. In germline, CDR1 is SGHDT, CDR2 YYEEEE. The CDR3 extends over 15 amino acids. CDR3: CASRPGLAASNEQFF. CDR3 in DNA: TGTGCCAGCAGACCTGGACTAGCGGCAAGCAATGAGCAGTTCTTC.

In its sample, this clone was seen a few times. This rearrangement joins TRBV14 to TRBJ2-2; TRBD1 matches at 9 bases. The germline CDR1 and CDR2 sequences are SGHDN and FVKESK. The CDR3 spans 12 residues. Trimming at V came to 4 bases and at J to 14 bases, leaving 5 bases not matched to a gene. The CDR3 loop is CASSLTGQGLFF. The CDR3 DNA reads TGTGCCAGCAGCCTTACGGGACAGGGTCTGTTTTTT.

The V call is TRBV4-1, the J call TRBJ1-2; a weak D match, TRBD1 (5 bases). Germline CDR1 reads MGHRA; CDR2 reads YSYEKL. V was cut by 0 bases and J by 1 base, with 9 bases left in between. The CDR3 is made up of 15 amino acids. CDR3 DNA: TGCGCCAGCAGCCAAGAAGGACACCTTAACTATGGCTACACCTTC. Translated: CASSQEGHLNYGYTF.

This clone was seen once. The chain combines TRBV20-1 with TRBJ2-7; 7 nucleotides line up with TRBD2. The CDR3 has 16 amino acids. The germline gives CDR1 DFQATT, CDR2 SNEGSKA (reference sequence). V shed 3 bases, J shed 0 bases, and the junction held 11 bases outside the gene matches. This chain's CDR3 is CSASGVFGDYSYEQYF. CDR3 sequence (DNA): TGCAGTGCTAGTGGCGTCTTCGGGGACTACTCCTACGAGCAGTACTTC.

The chain's CDR3 is CASSERGTSAYNEQFF. CDR3 bases: TGTGCCAGCTCGGAAAGGGGGACTAGCGCCTACAATGAGCAGTTCTTC. The chain recombines TRBV18 with TRBJ2-1; 10 positions agree with TRBD2. This CDR3 contains 16 residues. CDR1 and CDR2 from the germline V gene are KGHSH and LQKENI. V dropped 6 bases and J dropped 2; count of bases not matched to a gene: 7.

J is TRBJ2-4 and V is TRBV28; D perhaps matches TRBD2 (7 bases). This CDR3 comprises 16 residues. Looked up from germline, CDR1 is MDHEN and CDR2 is SYDVKM. The V gene lost 6 bases and the J gene lost 1 base, with 16 bases spanning the gap. The CDR3 loop is CASSSEQGGAKNIQYF. CDR3 DNA sequence: TGTGCCAGCAGCTCAGAACAGGGAGGGGCCAAAAACATTCAGTACTTC.

J is TRBJ1-2 and V is TRBV29-1; unclear D gene. The CDR3 is 13 amino acids. In germline, CDR1 is SQVTM, CDR2 ANQGSEA. V dropped 0 bases and J dropped 4 bases, with 9 bases sitting between them. CDR3 residues: CSVEERGRYGYTF. CDR3 sequence (DNA): TGCAGCGTTGAAGAGCGGGGTCGCTATGGCTACACCTTC. Full variable domain (missing parts from reference TRBV29-1 and TRBJ1-2): SAVISQKPSRDICQRGTSLTIQCQVDSQVTMMFWYRQQPGQSLTLIATANQGSEATYESGFVIDKFPISRPNLTFSTLTVSNMSPEDSSIYLCSVEERGRYGYTFGSGTRLTVV.

J is TRBJ1-1 and V is TRBV30; 10 bases are shared with TRBD1. The CDR3 sequence is 13 residues long. Germline-derived CDR1 and CDR2 are GTSNPN and SVGIG (reference sequence). The V gene end was trimmed by 3 bases and the J gene end by 4 bases; junction bases not matched to a gene: 2. CDR3 sequence (DNA): TGTGCCTGGAGACGACAGGGGGCCACTGAAGCTTTCTTT. Its protein product is CAWRRQGATEAFF. Based on the CDR3 plus reference TRBV30 and TRBJ1-1, the full variable domain is SQTIHQWPATLVQPVGSPLSLECTVEGTSNPNLYWYRQAAGRGLQLLFYSVGIGQISSEVPQNLSASRPQDRQFILSSKKLLLSDSGFYLCAWRRQGATEAFFGQGTRLTVV.

The V gene is TRBV24-1, the J gene TRBJ2-1, with D possibly matching TRBD1 (5 bases). Germline CDR1 KGHDR, CDR2 SFDVKD. The CDR3 consists of 13 residues. Trimming left V 3 bases short and J 8 bases short, with 10 bases between. DNA for the CDR3: TGTGCCACCAGTGATCGCTGGGGCGATGAGCAGTTCTTC. Protein product: CATSDRWGDEQFF.

The CDR3 coding sequence is TGTGCCAGCAGTGACTCGATATATGGTAGACTAGCGGGAGGAAGTGGGGCCAACGTCCTGACTTTC. It translates to CASSDSIYGRLAGGSGANVLTF. This rearrangement joins TRBV6-4 to TRBJ2-6, with TRBD2 matching 13 bases. The junction had 14 bases not matched to a gene; V was cut back by 0 bases and J by 3 bases. Germline V gene data show CDR1 as MRHNA and CDR2 as SNTAGT. The CDR3 extends over 22 amino acids.

This rearrangement joins TRBV19 to TRBJ2-2, with D maybe TRBD1 (6 bases). With 8 bases removed from V and 5 bases from J, the gap between germline ends came to 15 bases. Germline values: CDR1 LNHDA, CDR2 SQIVND (reference sequence). The CDR3 loop spans 14 amino acids. CDR3 nucleotides: TGTGCCAGTGAACGAACAGGGTGGACCGGGGAGCTGTTTTTT. It yields the protein CASERTGWTGELFF.

The J gene is TRBJ1-4, the V gene TRBV27; TRBD1 agrees at 9 bases. V was clipped by 6 bases and J by 8 bases; unmatched bases: 7. CDR1 is MNHEY and CDR2 is SMNVEV in the germline V gene (reference sequence). The length of the CDR3 is 14 residues. In DNA, the CDR3 is TGTGCCAGCAGCGTACAGGGGGCGCGAGAAAAACTGTTTTTT. Its protein is CASSVQGAREKLFF.

The rearrangement links TRBV7-3 to TRBJ2-5; TRBD2 might be the D (6 bases). There are 14 residues in the CDR3. The germline V and J ends were trimmed by 5 bases and 5 bases, with 15 bases remaining between them. CDR1 SGHTA and CDR2 FQGTGA come from the germline V gene. The CDR3 DNA reads TGTGCCAGCAGCCCCCGGGACTCCGCCGAGACCCAGTACTTC. Encoded protein: CASSPRDSAETQYF. The variable domain in full, with the rest retrieved from reference TRBV7-3 and TRBJ2-5, is GAGVSQTPSNKVTEKGKYVELRCDPISGHTALYWYRQSLGQGPEFLIYFQGTGAADDSGLPNDRFFAVRPEGSVSTLKIQRTERGDSAVYLCASSPRDSAETQYFGPGTRLLVL.

Note on this clone: Other DNA variants within this sample encode the same CDR3. The J gene is TRBJ1-2, the V gene TRBV5-1; 9 nucleotides match TRBD1. Germline trimming cut 4 bases from V and 6 bases from J; bases unmatched to any gene: 4. CDR3 size: 13 residues. The V gene's germline CDR1 is SGHRS and CDR2 YFSETQ. Here the CDR3 reads CASSPRTGDGYTF. CDR3 bases: TGCGCCAGCAGCCCTAGGACAGGGGATGGCTACACCTTC.

The chain has TRBV19 and TRBJ1-2, with 11 nucleotides matching TRBD1. CDR1 and CDR2 from the germline V gene are LNHDA and SQIVND (reference sequence). Losses at the gene ends were 7 bases for V and 8 bases for J; bases not matched to a gene: 9. The CDR3 length is 14 residues. The CDR3 sequence: CASTSGQGVSGYTF. Written as DNA, the CDR3 is TGTGCCAGTACCTCGGGACAGGGGGTTTCCGGCTACACCTTC. The variable domain in full, completed from reference TRBV19 and TRBJ1-2, reads DGGITQSPKYLFRKEGQNVTLSCEQNLNHDAMYWYRQDPGQGLRLIYYSQIVNDFQKGDIAEGYSVSREKKESFPLTVTSAQKNPTAFYLCASTSGQGVSGYTFGSGTRLTVV.

This clone occurred once. The chain uses TRBV9 and TRBJ1-1; TRBD1 matches 7 bases. The junction had 7 bases not matched to a gene; V was cut back by 4 bases and J by 1 base. CDR3 size: 15 residues. Germline assignment: CDR1 SGDLS and CDR2 YYNGEE. The CDR3 nucleotides read TGTGCCAGCAGCATCAGGACAGGAGCGAACACTGAAGCTTTCTTT. It specifies CASSIRTGANTEAFF.

The chain has TRBV7-3 and TRBJ2-3, with a possible D match to TRBD1 (7 bases). Deletions cut 5 bases from V and 3 bases from J, with 15 bases between. The CDR3 is 15 amino acids. From germline, CDR1 is SGHTA and CDR2 FQGTGA. The CDR3 is CASSRTGAGTDTQYF. DNA for the CDR3: TGTGCCAGCAGCCGTACAGGGGCGGGAACAGATACGCAGTATTTT.

V and J are TRBV7-2 and TRBJ2-5; 16 nucleotides match TRBD2. Unmatched junction bases numbered 6, after V lost 5 bases and J lost 3 bases. The V gene's germline CDR1 is SGHTA and CDR2 FQGNSA. This CDR3 comprises 17 residues. The CDR3 coding sequence is TGTGCCAGCAGCCCGGGACTAGCGGGGGGGCCGGAAGAGACCCAGTACTTC. Translating it yields CASSPGLAGGPEETQYF. The whole variable domain, filled in from reference TRBV7-2 and TRBJ2-5, reads GAGVSQSPSNKVTEKGKDVELRCDPISGHTALYWYRQSLGQGLEFLIYFQGNSAPDKSGLPSDRFSAERTGGSVSTLTIQRTQQEDSAVYLCASSPGLAGGPEETQYFGPGTRLLVL.

The rearrangement joins TRBV6-5 to TRBJ2-2; D gene uncertain. Germline lookup yields CDR1 MNHEY and CDR2 SVGAGI. V lost 6 bases and J lost 6, with 17 bases in between. The CDR3 totals 15 residues. The CDR3 DNA sequence: TGTGCCAGCAGCCTACTCATCCTCAATTCCGGGGAGCTGTTTTTT. Its protein is CASSLLILNSGELFF.

The rearrangement uses TRBV5-4 and TRBJ2-3, with D unclear. Germline V CDR1 and CDR2: SGHNT, YYREEE (reference sequence). Trimming removed 4 bases at V and 5 bases at J, with 17 bases between. There are 15 residues in the CDR3. DNA for the CDR3: TGTGCCAGCAGCCTGGGGTTCCCCCCGCGAGATACGCAGTATTTT. Protein sequence: CASSLGFPPRDTQYF.

The chain joins TRBV20-1 to TRBJ2-1; D gene ambiguous. CDR1 and CDR2 from the germline V gene are DFQATT and SNEGSKA (reference sequence). The CDR3 spans 11 residues. V gave up 6 bases and J gave up 6 bases, with 9 bases separating them. CDR3 region: CSAPNPNEQFF. CDR3 nucleotide sequence: TGCAGTGCCCCTAATCCCAATGAGCAGTTCTTC.